This T cell receptor (beta chain) was recovered during a study of cytomegalovirus exposure and HLA in healthy donors. The study, taken as a whole, reports: Despite most TCR sequences being rare, some public TCRs occurred in many donors. Analyses of presence/absence relied on an assumption of roughly uniform sequencing depth across donors. Analysis was carried out at a later point, and it linked a missense DCLRE1C variant to TCR beta V- and J-gene trimming. A later analysis showed that HLA-associated TCR beta chains had undergone more clonal expansion than equally common others.

Comment on this clone: Antigen unknown.

Trimming removed 6 bases from V and 4 bases from J, with 14 bases in between. Germline CDR1 and CDR2: ENHRY and SYGVKD. The CDR3 loop spans 14 amino acids. The PCR made use of 60 Vbeta and 13 Jbeta primers. TCRdb's copy holds only in-frame clones and misses some; the assay was immunoSEQ multiplex PCR. The sample shows around 120,000 clones, less than 90% of them seen only once. The receptor was isolated from a man between 50 and 59 years old in good health and CMV-seronegative. The specimen was PBMCs. This chain connects TRBV10-3 to TRBJ2-3, with D perhaps TRBD1 (6 bases). CDR3: CAISPGRGSDTQYF. CDR3 nucleotide sequence: TGTGCCATCAGCCCTGGCAGGGGCTCAGATACGCAGTATTTT.